This TCR beta chain was captured in a study of T cell responses to AZD1222 COVID-19 vaccine. Study-level results: Reportedly, nearly half the spike-specific TCRs target unmutated variant regions. There were vaccine-associated CD4 TCRs across spike, dominant at 160-218 and 743-854. Donors were mostly white British, more females; clonal diversity possibly underestimated. No repertoire was sampled before or during the peak T cell response, only after it.

This CDR3 has 13 amino acids. V dropped 3 bases and J dropped 4 bases, with 8 bases sitting between them. Germline CDR1 KGHSH, CDR2 LQKENI. As to this clone: Its target is unknown.

Sequenced by immunoSEQ multiplex PCR; TCRdb stores in-frame clones only, minus some. In the table there are about 97,000 clones, 84% of which are singletons. The clonotype was recovered from an adult in good health. The sample consisted of peripheral blood, taken on day 0 of AZD1222 vaccination. The rearrangement links TRBV18 to TRBJ2-3; D possibly corresponds to TRBD2 (6 bases). The CDR3 loop reads CASSPGGADTQYF. The CDR3 nucleotides are TGTGCCAGCTCACCCGGAGGGGCAGATACGCAGTATTTT.